This TCR beta chain is drawn from a study of radiotherapy plus CTLA-4 blockade in lung cancer. About this clone: Its antigen is still unknown.

Germline V CDR1 and CDR2: SGHTA, FQGNSA. V was pared by 3 bases and J by 2 bases, with 6 bases of the junction left unmatched. CDR3 size: 16 residues. Repertoires were generated with immunoSEQ multiplex PCR, while TCRdb's copy carries only in-frame clones and drops some. The repertoire has 45,000 or so clones, around 73% of them found once; the top ten carry 3.5% to 4%. Study results and caveats: Clones derived from tumor TCRs expanded in blood after radiotherapy plus ipilimumab.

This sequence joins TRBV7-2 and TRBJ2-3, with TRBD2 identical over 9 bases. This sequence was found in a human donor with non-small cell lung cancer who had a complete response to radiotherapy plus ipilimumab. The material sequenced was peripheral blood, taken from a patient treated with radiotherapy plus ipilimumab. The CDR3, as DNA: TGTGCCAGCAGCTTCCAAGCGGGGGGACCCACAGATACGCAGTATTTT. Its translation is CASSFQAGGPTDTQYF.